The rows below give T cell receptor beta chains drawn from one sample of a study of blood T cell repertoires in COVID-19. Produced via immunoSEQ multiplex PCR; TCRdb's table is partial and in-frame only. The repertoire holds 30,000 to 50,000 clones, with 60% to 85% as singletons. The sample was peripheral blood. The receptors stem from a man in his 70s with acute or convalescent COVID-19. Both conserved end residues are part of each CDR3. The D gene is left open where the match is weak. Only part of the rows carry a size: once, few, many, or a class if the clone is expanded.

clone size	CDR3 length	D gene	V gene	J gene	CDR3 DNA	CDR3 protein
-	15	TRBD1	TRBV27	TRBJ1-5	TGTGCCAGCACAGACAGGGGGCACGGCAATCAGCCCCAGCATTTT	CASTDRGHGNQPQHF
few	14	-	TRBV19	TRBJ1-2	TGTGCCAGTAGCCCGTCGGGGGGCGTCTATGGCTACACCTTC	CASSPSGGVYGYTF
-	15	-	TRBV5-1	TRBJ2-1	TGCGCCAGCCACCACCGGGACTCAAATTACAATGAGCAGTTCTTC	CASHHRDSNYNEQFF
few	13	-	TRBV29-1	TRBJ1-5	TGCAGCGTCAGGGATAACCTAAATCAGCCCCAGCATTTT	CSVRDNLNQPQHF
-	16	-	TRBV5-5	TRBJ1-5	TGTGCCAGCAGCTCGTGGGCCTTAACCTCCGATCAGCCCCAGCATTTT	CASSSWALTSDQPQHF
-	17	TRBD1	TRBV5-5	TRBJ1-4	TGTGCCAGCAGCTTTAGACAGGGGGCGGCAACTAATGAAAAACTGTTTTTT	CASSFRQGAATNEKLFF
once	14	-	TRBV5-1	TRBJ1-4	TGCGCCAGCAGCTTGAACGGCGGGGGTGAAAAACTGTTTTTT	CASSLNGGGEKLFF
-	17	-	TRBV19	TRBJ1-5	TGTGCCAGTAGAGGTGGAATCCCGGGAGGGTTCAATCAGCCCCAGCATTTT	CASRGGIPGGFNQPQHF
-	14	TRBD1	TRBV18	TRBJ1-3	TGTGCCAGCTCACCGACAGGGGAAGGAAACACCATATATTTT	CASSPTGEGNTIYF
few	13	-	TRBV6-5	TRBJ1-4	TGTGCCAGCAGGCGGTGGGGGGATGAAAAACTGTTTTTT	CASRRWGDEKLFF
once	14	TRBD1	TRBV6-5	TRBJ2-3	TGTGCCAGCAGTACGCAGGGGGCGCAAGATACGCAGTATTTT	CASSTQGAQDTQYF
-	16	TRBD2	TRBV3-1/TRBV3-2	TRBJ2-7	TGTGCCAGCAGCCATGCCGCCGGGACTAGCGTTTACGAGCAGTACTTC	CASSHAAGTSVYEQYF
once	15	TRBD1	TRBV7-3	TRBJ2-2	TGTGCCAGCAGCTTAAACTGGGACAGGGTTGAGGAGCTGTTTTTT	CASSLNWDRVEELFF
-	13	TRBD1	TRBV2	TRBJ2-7	TGTGCCAGCAGTGACAGGGGGCTCTACGAGCAGTACTTC	CASSDRGLYEQYF
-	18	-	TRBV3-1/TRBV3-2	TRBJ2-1	TGTGCCAGCAGCCAAGTGGCTTGGGGCGCAGGGGCCTACAATGAGCAGTTCTTC	CASSQVAWGAGAYNEQFF
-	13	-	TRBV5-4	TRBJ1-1	TGTGCCAGCAGCTTACCAGGGGAGACTGAAGCTTTCTTT	CASSLPGETEAFF
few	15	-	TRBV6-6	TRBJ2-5	TGTGCCAGCAGTTACTCAGGGGGGGGCCAAGAGACCCAGTACTTC	CASSYSGGGQETQYF
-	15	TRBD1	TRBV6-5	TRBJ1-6	TGTGCCGAAGGCCAGGGGGGACCCAGTAATTCACCCCTCCACTTT	CAEGQGGPSNSPLHF
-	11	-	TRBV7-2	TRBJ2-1	TGTGCCAGCAGAATAGTGGATGAGCAGTTCTTC	CASRIVDEQFF
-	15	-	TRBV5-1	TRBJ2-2	TGCGCCAGCAGCCCAAACCCAGGGTCCACCGGGGAGCTGTTTTTT	CASSPNPGSTGELFF
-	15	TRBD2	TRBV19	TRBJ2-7	TGTGCCAGTAGTAGAGCGGGAGGAGAGTCCTACGAGCAGTACTTC	CASSRAGGESYEQYF
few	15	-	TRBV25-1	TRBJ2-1	TGTGCCAGCGCCTCCGGGACAAAGTCCTACAATGAGCAGTTCTTC	CASASGTKSYNEQFF
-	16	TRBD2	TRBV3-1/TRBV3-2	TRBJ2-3	TGTGCCAGCAGCCTTCGGACTAGCGGGAAGGGTGATACGCAGTATTTT	CASSLRTSGKGDTQYF
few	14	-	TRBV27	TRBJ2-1	TGTGCCAGCAGCGCCGACAGATTATCCAATGAGCAGTTCTTC	CASSADRLSNEQFF